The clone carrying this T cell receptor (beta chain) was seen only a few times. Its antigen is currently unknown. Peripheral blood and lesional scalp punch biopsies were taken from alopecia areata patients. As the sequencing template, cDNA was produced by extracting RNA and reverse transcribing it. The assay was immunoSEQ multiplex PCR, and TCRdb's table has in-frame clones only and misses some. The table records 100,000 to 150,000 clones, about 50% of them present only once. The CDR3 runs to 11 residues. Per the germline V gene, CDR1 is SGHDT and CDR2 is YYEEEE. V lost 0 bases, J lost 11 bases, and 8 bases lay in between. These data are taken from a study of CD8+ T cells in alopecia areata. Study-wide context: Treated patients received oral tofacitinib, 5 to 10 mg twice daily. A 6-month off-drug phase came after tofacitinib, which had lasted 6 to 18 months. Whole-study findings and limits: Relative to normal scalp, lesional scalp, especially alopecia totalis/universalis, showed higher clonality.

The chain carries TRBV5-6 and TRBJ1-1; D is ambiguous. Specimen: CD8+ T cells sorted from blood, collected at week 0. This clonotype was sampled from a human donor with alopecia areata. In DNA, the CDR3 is TGTGCCAGCAGCTTGGAAGGAAGCGCTTTCTTT. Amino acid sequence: CASSLEGSAFF.